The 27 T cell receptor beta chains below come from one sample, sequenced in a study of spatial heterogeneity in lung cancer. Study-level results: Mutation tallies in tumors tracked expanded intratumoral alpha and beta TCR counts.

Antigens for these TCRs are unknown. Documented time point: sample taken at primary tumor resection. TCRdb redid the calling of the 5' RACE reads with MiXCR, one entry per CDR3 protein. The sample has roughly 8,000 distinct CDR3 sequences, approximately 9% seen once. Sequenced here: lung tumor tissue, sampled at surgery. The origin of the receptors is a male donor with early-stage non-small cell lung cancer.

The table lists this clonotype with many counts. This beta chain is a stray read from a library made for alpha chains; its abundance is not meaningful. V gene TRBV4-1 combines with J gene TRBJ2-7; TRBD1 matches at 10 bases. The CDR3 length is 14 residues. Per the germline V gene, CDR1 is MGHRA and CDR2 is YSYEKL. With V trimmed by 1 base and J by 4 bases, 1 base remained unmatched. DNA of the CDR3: TGCGCCAGCAGCCAAGCGGACAGGGGGTACGAGCAGTACTTC. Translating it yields CASSQADRGYEQYF.

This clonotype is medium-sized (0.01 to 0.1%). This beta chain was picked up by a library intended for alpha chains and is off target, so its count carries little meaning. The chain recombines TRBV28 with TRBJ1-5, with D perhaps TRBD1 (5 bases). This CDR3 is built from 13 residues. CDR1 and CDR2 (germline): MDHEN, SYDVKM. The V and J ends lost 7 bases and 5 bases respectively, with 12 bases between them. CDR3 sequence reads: CASTAGRDQPQHF. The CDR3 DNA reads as TGTGCCAGCACTGCCGGCAGGGATCAGCCCCAGCATTTT.

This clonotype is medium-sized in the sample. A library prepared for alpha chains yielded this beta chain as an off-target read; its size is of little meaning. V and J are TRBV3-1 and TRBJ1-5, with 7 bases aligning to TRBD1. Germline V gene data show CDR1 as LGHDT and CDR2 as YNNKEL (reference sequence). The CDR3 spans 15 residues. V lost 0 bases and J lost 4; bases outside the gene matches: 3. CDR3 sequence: CASSQDLGQNQPQHF. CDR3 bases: TGTGCCAGCAGCCAAGATTTGGGACAGAATCAGCCCCAGCATTTT. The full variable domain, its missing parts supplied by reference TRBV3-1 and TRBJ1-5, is DTAVSQTPKYLVTQMGNDKSIKCEQNLGHDTMYWYKQDSKKFLKIMFSYNNKELIINETVPNRFSPKSPDKAHLNLHINSLELGDSAVYFCASSQDLGQNQPQHFGDGTRLSIL.

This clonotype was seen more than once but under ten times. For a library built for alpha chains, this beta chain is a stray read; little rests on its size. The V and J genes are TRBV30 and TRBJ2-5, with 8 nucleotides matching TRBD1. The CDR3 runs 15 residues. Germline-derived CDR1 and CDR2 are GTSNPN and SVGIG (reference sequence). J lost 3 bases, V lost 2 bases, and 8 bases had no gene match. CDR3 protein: CAWSRGDRSKETQYF. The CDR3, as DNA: TGTGCCTGGAGTAGGGGGGACAGGTCCAAAGAGACCCAGTACTTC.

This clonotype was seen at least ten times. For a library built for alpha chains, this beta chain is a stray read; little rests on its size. CDR3 region: CASRLAGEAYEQYF. CDR3 coding DNA: TGCGCCAGTCGACTAGCGGGAGAAGCCTACGAGCAGTACTTC. The genes are TRBV5-1 and TRBJ2-7; 12 bases match TRBD2. Trimming took 8 bases from V and 2 from J; bases not matched to a gene: 5. Germline V gene sequence: CDR1 SGHRS, CDR2 YFSETQ. The CDR3 runs to 14 residues.

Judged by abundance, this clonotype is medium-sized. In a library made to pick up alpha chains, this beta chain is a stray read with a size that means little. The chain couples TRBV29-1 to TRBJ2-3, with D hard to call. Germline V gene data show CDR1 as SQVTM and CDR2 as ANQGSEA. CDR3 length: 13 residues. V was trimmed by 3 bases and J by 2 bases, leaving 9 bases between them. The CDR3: CSVDNPSTDTQYF. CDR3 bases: TGCAGCGTTGATAACCCGTCCACAGATACGCAGTATTTT.

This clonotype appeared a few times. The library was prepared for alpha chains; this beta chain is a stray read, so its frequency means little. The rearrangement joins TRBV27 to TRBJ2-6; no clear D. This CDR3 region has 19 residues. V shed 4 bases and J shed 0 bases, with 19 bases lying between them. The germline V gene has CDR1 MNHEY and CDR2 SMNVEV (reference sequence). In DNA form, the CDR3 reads TGTGCCAGCAGTTCCAGACGGGCCCAACTCCGCTCTGGGGCCAACGTCCTGACTTTC. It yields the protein CASSSRRAQLRSGANVLTF. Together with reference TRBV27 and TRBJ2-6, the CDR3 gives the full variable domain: EAQVTQNPRYLITVTGKKLTVTCSQNMNHEYMSWYRQDPGLGLRQIYYSMNVEVTDKGDVPEGYKVSRKEKRNFPLILESPSPNQTSLYFCASSSRRAQLRSGANVLTFGAGSRLTVL.

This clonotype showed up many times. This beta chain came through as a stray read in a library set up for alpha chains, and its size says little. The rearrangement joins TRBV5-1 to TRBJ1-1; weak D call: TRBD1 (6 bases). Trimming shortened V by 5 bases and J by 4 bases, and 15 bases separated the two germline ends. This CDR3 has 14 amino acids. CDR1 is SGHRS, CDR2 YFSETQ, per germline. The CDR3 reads CASSLQGWGTEAFF. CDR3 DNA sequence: TGCGCCAGCAGTTTACAGGGCTGGGGCACTGAAGCTTTCTTT. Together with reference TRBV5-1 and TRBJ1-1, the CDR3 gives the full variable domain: KAGVTQTPRYLIKTRGQQVTLSCSPISGHRSVSWYQQTPGQGLQFLFEYFSETQRNKGNFPGRFSGRQFSNSRSEMNVSTLELGDSALYLCASSLQGWGTEAFFGQGTRLTVV.

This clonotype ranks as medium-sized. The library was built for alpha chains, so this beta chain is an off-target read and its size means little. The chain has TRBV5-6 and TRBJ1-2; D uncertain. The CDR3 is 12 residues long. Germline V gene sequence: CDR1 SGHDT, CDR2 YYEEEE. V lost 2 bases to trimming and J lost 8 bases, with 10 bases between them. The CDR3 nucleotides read TGTGCCAGCAGCTTTGAGACGCGGGGCTACACCTTC. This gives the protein CASSFETRGYTF.

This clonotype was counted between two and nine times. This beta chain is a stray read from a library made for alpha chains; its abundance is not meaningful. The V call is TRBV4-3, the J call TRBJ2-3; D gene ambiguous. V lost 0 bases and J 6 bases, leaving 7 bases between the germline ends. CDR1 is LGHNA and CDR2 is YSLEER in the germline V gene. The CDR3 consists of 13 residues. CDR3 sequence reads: CASSQDFGDTQYF. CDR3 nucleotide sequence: TGCGCCAGCAGCCAAGATTTTGGGGATACGCAGTATTTT.

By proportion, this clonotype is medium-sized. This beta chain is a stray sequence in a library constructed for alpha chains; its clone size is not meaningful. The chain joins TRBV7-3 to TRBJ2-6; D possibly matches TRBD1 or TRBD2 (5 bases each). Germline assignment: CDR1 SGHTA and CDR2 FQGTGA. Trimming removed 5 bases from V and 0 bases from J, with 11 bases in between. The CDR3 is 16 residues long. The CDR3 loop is CASSPGATSGANVLTF. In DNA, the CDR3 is TGTGCCAGCAGCCCCGGGGCCACCTCTGGGGCCAACGTCCTGACTTTC.

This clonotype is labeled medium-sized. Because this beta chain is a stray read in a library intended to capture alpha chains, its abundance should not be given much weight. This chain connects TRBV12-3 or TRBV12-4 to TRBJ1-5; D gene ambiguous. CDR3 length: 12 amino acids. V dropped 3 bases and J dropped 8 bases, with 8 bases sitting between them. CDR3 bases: TGTGCCAGCAGTTTCGCGGCAGAGCCCCAGCATTTT. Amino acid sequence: CASSFAAEPQHF.

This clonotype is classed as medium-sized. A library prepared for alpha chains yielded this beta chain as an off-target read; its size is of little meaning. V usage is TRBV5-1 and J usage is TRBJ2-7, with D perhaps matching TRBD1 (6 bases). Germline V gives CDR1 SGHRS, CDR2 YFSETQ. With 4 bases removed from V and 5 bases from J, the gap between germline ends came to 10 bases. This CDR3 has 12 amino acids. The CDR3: CASSIQGNEQYF. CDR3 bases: TGCGCCAGCAGCATACAGGGAAACGAGCAGTACTTC.

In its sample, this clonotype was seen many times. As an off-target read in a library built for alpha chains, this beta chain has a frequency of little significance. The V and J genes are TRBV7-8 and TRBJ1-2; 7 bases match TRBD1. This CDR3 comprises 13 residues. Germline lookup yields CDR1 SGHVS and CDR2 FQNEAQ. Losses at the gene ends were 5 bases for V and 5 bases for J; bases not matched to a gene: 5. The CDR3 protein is CASSPGQMYGYTF. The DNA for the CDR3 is TGTGCCAGCAGCCCGGGACAGATGTATGGCTACACCTTC.

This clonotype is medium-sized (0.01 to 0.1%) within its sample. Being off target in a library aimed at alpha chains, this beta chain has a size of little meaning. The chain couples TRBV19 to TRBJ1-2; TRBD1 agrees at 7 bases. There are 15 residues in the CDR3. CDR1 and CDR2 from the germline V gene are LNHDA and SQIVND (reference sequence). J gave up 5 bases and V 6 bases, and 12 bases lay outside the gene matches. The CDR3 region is CASSRDRTKRYGYTF. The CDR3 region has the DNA TGTGCCAGTAGCCGGGACAGAACAAAACGATATGGCTACACCTTC.

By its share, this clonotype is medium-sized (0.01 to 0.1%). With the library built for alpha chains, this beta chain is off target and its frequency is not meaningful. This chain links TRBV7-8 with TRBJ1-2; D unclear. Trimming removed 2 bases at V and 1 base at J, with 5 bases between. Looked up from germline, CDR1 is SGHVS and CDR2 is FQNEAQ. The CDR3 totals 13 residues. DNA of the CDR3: TGTGCCAGCAGCTTAACAGATAACTATGGCTACACCTTC. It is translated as CASSLTDNYGYTF.

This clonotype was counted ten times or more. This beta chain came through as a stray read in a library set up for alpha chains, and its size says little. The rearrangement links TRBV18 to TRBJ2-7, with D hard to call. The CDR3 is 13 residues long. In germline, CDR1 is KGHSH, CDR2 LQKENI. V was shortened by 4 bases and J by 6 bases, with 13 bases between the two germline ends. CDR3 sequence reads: CASSLKTRTEQYF. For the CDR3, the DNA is TGTGCCAGCTCACTTAAGACCCGTACCGAGCAGTACTTC.

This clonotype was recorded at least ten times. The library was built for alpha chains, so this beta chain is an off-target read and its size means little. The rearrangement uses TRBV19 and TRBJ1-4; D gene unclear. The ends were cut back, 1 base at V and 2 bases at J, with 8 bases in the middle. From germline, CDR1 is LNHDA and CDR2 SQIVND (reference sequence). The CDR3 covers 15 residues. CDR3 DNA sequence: TGTGCCAGTAGTATAGCAGGATCGACTAATGAAAAACTGTTTTTT. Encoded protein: CASSIAGSTNEKLFF.

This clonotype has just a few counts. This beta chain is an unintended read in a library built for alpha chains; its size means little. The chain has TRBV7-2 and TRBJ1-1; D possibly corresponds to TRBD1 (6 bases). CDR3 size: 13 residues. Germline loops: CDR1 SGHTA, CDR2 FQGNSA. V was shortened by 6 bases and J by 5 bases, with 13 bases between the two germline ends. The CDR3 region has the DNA TGTGCCAGCAGAGCAGGGGTATGGACTGAAGCTTTCTTT. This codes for CASRAGVWTEAFF. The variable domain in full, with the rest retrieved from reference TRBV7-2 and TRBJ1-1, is GAGVSQSPSNKVTEKGKDVELRCDPISGHTALYWYRQSLGQGLEFLIYFQGNSAPDKSGLPSDRFSAERTGGSVSTLTIQRTQQEDSAVYLCASRAGVWTEAFFGQGTRLTVV.

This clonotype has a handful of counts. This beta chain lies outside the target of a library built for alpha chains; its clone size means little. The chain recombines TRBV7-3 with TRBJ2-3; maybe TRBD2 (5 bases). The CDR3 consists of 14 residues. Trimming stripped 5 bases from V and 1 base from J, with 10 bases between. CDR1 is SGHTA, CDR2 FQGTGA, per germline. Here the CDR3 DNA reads TGTGCCAGCAGCCCCGGAGGAGGCACAGATACGCAGTATTTT. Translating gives CASSPGGGTDTQYF.

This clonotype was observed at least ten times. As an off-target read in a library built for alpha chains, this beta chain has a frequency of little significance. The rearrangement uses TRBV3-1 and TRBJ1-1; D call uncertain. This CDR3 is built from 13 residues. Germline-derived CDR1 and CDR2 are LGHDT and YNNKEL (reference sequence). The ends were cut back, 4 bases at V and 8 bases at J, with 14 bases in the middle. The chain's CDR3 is CASSPGGTGEAFF. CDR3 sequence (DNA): TGTGCCAGCAGCCCCGGCGGCACCGGCGAAGCTTTCTTT.

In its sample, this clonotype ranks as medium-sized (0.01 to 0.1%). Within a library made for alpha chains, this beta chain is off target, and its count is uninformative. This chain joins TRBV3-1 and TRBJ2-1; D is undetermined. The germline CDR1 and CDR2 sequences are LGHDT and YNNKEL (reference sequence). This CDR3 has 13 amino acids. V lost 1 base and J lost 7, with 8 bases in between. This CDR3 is CASSQVLVNEQFF. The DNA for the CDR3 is TGTGCCAGCAGCCAAGTGCTTGTAAATGAGCAGTTCTTC.

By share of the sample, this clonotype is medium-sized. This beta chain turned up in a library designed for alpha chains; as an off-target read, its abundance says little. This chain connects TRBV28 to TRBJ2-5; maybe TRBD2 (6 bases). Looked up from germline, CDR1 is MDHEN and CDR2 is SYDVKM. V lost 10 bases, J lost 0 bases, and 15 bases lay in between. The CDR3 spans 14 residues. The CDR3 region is CATLGGPYQETQYF. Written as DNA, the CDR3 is TGTGCCACTCTGGGGGGTCCCTACCAAGAGACCCAGTACTTC.

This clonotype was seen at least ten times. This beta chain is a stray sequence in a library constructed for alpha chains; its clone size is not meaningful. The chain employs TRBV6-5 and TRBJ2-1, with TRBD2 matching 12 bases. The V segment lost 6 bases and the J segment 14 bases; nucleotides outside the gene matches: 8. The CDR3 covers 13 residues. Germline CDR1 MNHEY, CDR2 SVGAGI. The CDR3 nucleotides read TGTGCCAGCAGGCTAGCGGGAGGGCCGAGAGAGTTCTTC. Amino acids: CASRLAGGPREFF.

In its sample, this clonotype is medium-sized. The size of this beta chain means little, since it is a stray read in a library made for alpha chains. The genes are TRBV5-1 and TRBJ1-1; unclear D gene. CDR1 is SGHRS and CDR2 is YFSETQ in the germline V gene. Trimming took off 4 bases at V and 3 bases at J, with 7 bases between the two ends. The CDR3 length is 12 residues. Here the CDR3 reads CASSLGDTEAFF. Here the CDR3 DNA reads TGCGCCAGCAGCCTTGGGGACACTGAAGCTTTCTTT.

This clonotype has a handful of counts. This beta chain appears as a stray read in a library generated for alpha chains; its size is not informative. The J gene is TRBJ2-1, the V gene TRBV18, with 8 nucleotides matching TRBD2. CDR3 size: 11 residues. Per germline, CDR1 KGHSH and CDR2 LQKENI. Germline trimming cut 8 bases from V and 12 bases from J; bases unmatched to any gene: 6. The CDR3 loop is CASRTGTRQFF. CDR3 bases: TGTGCCAGCCGAACCGGGACTAGGCAGTTCTTC.

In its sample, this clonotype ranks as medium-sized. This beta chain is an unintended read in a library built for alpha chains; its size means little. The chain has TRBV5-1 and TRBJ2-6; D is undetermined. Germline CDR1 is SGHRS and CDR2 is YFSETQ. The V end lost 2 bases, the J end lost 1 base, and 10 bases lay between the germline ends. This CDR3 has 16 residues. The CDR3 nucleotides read TGCGCCAGCAGCTTTGACCTGAATTCTGGGGCCAACGTCCTGACTTTC. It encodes CASSFDLNSGANVLTF.